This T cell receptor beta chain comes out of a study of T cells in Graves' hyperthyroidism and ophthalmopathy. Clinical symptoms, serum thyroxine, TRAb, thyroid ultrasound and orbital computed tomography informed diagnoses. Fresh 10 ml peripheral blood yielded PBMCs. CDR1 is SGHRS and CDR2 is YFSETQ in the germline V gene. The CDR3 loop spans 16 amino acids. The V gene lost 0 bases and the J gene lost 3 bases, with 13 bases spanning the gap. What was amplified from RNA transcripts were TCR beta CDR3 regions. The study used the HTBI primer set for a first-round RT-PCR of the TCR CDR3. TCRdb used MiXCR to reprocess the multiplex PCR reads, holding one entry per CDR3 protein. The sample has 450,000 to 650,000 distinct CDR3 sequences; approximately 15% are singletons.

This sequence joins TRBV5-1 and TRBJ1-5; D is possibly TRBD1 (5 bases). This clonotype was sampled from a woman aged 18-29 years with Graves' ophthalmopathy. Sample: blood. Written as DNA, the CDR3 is TGCGCCAGCAGCTTGGTTCCGGGGACTACCAATCAGCCCCAGCATTTT. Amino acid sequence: CASSLVPGTTNQPQHF.